The next 21 T cell receptor beta chains were all read from a single sample in a study of graft-versus-host responses after intestinal transplantation. These receptors are not linked to any known antigen. Sequenced by immunoSEQ multiplex PCR; TCRdb stores in-frame clones only, minus some. The table shows about 110,000 clones, with around 93% occurring only once. The source material was unstimulated CD8+ T cells sorted from spleen or lymph node cells, sampled before intestinal transplant. These receptors all stem from a human donor who received an intestinal transplant.

The CDR3 DNA is TGTGCCAGCAGCTTAACGGGGGGGCGCGGGCAGCCCCAGCATTTT. Translated, it gives CASSLTGGRGQPQHF. This sequence joins TRBV7-9 and TRBJ1-5, with a weak D call TRBD1 (6 bases). The CDR3 totals 15 residues. Trimming removed 2 bases at V and 7 bases at J, with 15 bases between. From germline, CDR1 is SEHNR and CDR2 FQNEAQ (reference sequence).

The chain uses TRBV7-3 and TRBJ2-5; D is uncertain. Germline loops: CDR1 SGHTA, CDR2 FQGTGA. With 3 bases removed from V and 5 bases from J, the gap between germline ends came to 10 bases. CDR3 length: 13 residues. This chain's CDR3 is CASSLSSRETQYF. CDR3 bases: TGTGCCAGCAGCTTGAGTTCGAGGGAGACCCAGTACTTC.

The chain recombines TRBV19 with TRBJ2-7; D is possibly TRBD2 (5 bases). This CDR3 has 13 amino acids. V lost 2 bases to trimming and J lost 6 bases, with 11 bases between them. CDR1 LNHDA and CDR2 SQIVND come from the germline V gene (reference sequence). In DNA, the CDR3 is TGTGCCAGTAGTATATCGGGATTTAGCGAGCAGTACTTC. Its protein is CASSISGFSEQYF.

This chain uses TRBV5-1 with TRBJ2-7; D might be TRBD2 (6 bases). This CDR3 spans 14 amino acids. Between the trimmed V and J ends, which lost 4 bases and 2 bases, there was a span of 13 bases. Germline-derived CDR1 and CDR2 are SGHRS and YFSETQ. The CDR3 coding sequence is TGCGCCAGCAGCAAGCTAGCGACCCCCTACGAGCAGTACTTC. This sequence encodes CASSKLATPYEQYF.

This clone was picked up a small number of times. The chain links TRBV19 to TRBJ2-7; TRBD1 agrees at 7 bases. The CDR3 extends over 13 amino acids. V shed 5 bases, J shed 2 bases, and the junction held 3 bases outside the gene matches. The germline CDR1 and CDR2 sequences are LNHDA and SQIVND (reference sequence). CDR3 DNA: TGTGCCAGTAGTGAACAGGGGACCTACGAGCAGTACTTC. As protein: CASSEQGTYEQYF.

This sequence joins TRBV5-1 and TRBJ2-1; TRBD1 matches 7 bases. This CDR3 region has 9 residues. Per germline, CDR1 SGHRS and CDR2 YFSETQ. CDR3 region: CAERGPQFF. DNA of the CDR3: TGCGCAGAAAGGGGGCCGCAGTTCTTC.

The chain couples TRBV6-5 to TRBJ1-5, with a tentative D call TRBD1 (6 bases). Germline V gives CDR1 MNHEY, CDR2 SVGAGI. V was trimmed by 7 bases and J by 5 bases, leaving 18 bases between them. This CDR3 spans 15 amino acids. The CDR3 DNA reads TGTGCCAGCACCCCGGGGGGGGGCATTGATCAGCCCCAGCATTTT. This codes for CASTPGGGIDQPQHF.

The chain is built from TRBV2 and TRBJ1-6; D may be TRBD1 (6 bases). There are 16 residues in the CDR3. Trimming stripped 3 bases from V and 7 bases from J, with 16 bases between. Germline V gives CDR1 SNHLY, CDR2 FYNNEI. CDR3 bases: TGTGCCAGCAGTGACAGGGGACCCCTTTACAATTCACCCCTCCACTTT. Amino acids: CASSDRGPLYNSPLHF.

The chain combines TRBV15 with TRBJ2-7; D uncertain. Between the trimmed V and J ends, which lost 0 bases and 2 bases, there was a span of 8 bases. Per germline, CDR1 LNHNV and CDR2 YYDKDF (reference sequence). The CDR3 spans 14 residues. For the CDR3, the DNA is TGTGCCACCAGCAGAGAGGTTTTCCCCTACGAGCAGTACTTC. Its translation is CATSREVFPYEQYF.

The chain couples TRBV4-1 to TRBJ2-1; D perhaps matches TRBD2 (5 bases). The germline CDR1 and CDR2 sequences are MGHRA and YSYEKL. The length of the CDR3 is 14 residues. Trimming removed 0 bases at V and 10 bases at J, with 13 bases between. In DNA form, the CDR3 reads TGCGCCAGCAGCCAAGAAGGAACCGGGGTAGAGCAGTTCTTC. Amino acid sequence: CASSQEGTGVEQFF.

About this clone: Other DNA sequences in this sample translate to the same CDR3. The rearrangement uses TRBV27 and TRBJ2-1, with D possibly matching TRBD2 (5 bases). The CDR3 is 14 amino acids. V shed 3 bases and J shed 0 bases, with 6 bases lying between them. The germline CDR1 and CDR2 sequences are MNHEY and SMNVEV (reference sequence). CDR3 nucleotides: TGTGCCAGCAGTTTGGGGAGCTCCTACAATGAGCAGTTCTTC. It is translated as CASSLGSSYNEQFF.

The chain combines TRBV7-3 with TRBJ1-5; the match to TRBD1 covers 8 bases. The germline V gene encodes CDR1 SGHTA and CDR2 FQGTGA. J gave up 6 bases and V 1 base, and 17 bases lay outside the gene matches. CDR3 length: 19 residues. CDR3 region: CASSLRFRGRGIWGQPQHF. The CDR3 bases are TGTGCCAGCAGCTTAAGGTTCAGGGGGCGCGGGATTTGGGGTCAGCCCCAGCATTTT.

CDR3 bases: TGTGCCAGCAGCTTGGGGGGGACTGCCTACGAGCAGTACTTC. Protein product: CASSLGGTAYEQYF. The chain joins TRBV5-4 to TRBJ2-7, with a possible D match to TRBD2 (6 bases). Deletions cut 0 bases from V and 2 bases from J, with 9 bases between. From germline, CDR1 is SGHNT and CDR2 YYREEE (reference sequence). The CDR3 extends over 14 amino acids.

The chain links TRBV6-1 to TRBJ2-3; the D gene is possibly TRBD2 (6 bases). The CDR3 runs to 15 residues. The ends were cut back, 4 bases at V and 1 base at J, with 12 bases in the middle. From germline, CDR1 is MNHNS and CDR2 SASEGT. The CDR3 reads CASSGPGVGTDTQYF. The DNA of the CDR3 is TGTGCCAGCAGTGGACCGGGAGTCGGCACAGATACGCAGTATTTT.

The rearrangement uses TRBV19 and TRBJ2-1; a weak D match, TRBD1 (5 bases). The germline gives CDR1 LNHDA, CDR2 SQIVND (reference sequence). The CDR3 extends over 14 amino acids. The V end lost 6 bases, the J end lost 2 bases, and 11 bases lay between the germline ends. DNA of the CDR3: TGTGCCAGTAGCTACGACAGTCCCTACAATGAGCAGTTCTTC. Translation: CASSYDSPYNEQFF.

The rearrangement joins TRBV27 to TRBJ2-7, with D tentatively TRBD2 (6 bases). Looked up from germline, CDR1 is MNHEY and CDR2 is SMNVEV (reference sequence). V lost 2 bases and J lost 6, with 8 bases in between. CDR3 size: 12 residues. CDR3 loop: CASSLGGGEQYF. CDR3 bases: TGTGCCAGCAGTTTAGGGGGAGGCGAGCAGTACTTC.

This chain connects TRBV5-6 to TRBJ2-7, with TRBD2 identical over 11 bases. CDR1 SGHDT and CDR2 YYEEEE come from the germline V gene. J gave up 4 bases and V 1 base, and 7 bases lay outside the gene matches. The CDR3 extends over 16 amino acids. Here the CDR3 DNA reads TGTGCCAGCAGCTTGAAGGGACTAGCGGTTGATTACGAGCAGTACTTC. Its protein is CASSLKGLAVDYEQYF.

V usage is TRBV25-1 and J usage is TRBJ1-1; D is unresolved. V lost 4 bases and J 2 bases, leaving 2 bases between the germline ends. This CDR3 has 11 amino acids. Per the germline V gene, CDR1 is MGHDK and CDR2 is SYGVNS. DNA for the CDR3: TGTGCCAGCAGTGTCAACACTGAAGCTTTCTTT. Amino acids: CASSVNTEAFF.

The V call is TRBV10-3, the J call TRBJ2-3, with 10 bases that match TRBD1. This CDR3 has 19 amino acids. V was clipped by 2 bases and J by 0 bases; unmatched bases: 11. CDR1 is ENHRY, CDR2 SYGVKD, per germline. CDR3 coding DNA: TGTGCCATCAGTGAGCCTCGACAGGGGGCGAAGACTAGCACAGATACGCAGTATTTT. Translated: CAISEPRQGAKTSTDTQYF.

This chain connects TRBV2 to TRBJ2-5; 7 nucleotides match TRBD1. The length of the CDR3 is 15 residues. Germline V lookup: CDR1 SNHLY, CDR2 FYNNEI. Trimming at V came to 1 base and at J to 4 bases, leaving 6 bases not matched to a gene. CDR3 protein: CASSEVQGVAETQYF. Here the CDR3 DNA reads TGTGCCAGCAGTGAAGTTCAGGGGGTTGCAGAGACCCAGTACTTC.

This chain links TRBV7-6 with TRBJ2-1; the D is unclear. This CDR3 is 16 amino acids long. Between the trimmed V and J ends, which lost 3 bases and 2 bases, there was a span of 14 bases. CDR1 and CDR2 (germline): SGHVS, FNYEAQ. CDR3 residues: CASSLGFRGPYNEQFF. In nucleotides, the CDR3 is TGTGCCAGCAGCTTGGGCTTCCGTGGACCCTACAATGAGCAGTTCTTC.